The subject of this entry is one T cell receptor (beta chain). The CDR3 consists of 14 residues. V dropped 3 bases and J dropped 0 bases, with 6 bases sitting between them. CDR1 LNHDA and CDR2 SQIVND come from the germline V gene (reference sequence). Libraries were prepared by immunoSEQ multiplex PCR; TCRdb keeps only in-frame clonotypes and omits some of them. This repertoire shows about 120,000 clones, 80% to 90% found once; its top ten account for about 3.6%. The sample belongs to a study of blood T cell repertoires in COVID-19. The receptor was derived from a man aged 35-49 years with acute or convalescent COVID-19. Sequenced: peripheral blood. The genes are TRBV19 and TRBJ1-5; no firm D call. The CDR3 sequence is CASSIKISNQPQHF. CDR3 bases: TGTGCCAGTAGTATCAAAATTAGCAATCAGCCCCAGCATTTT.